This note documents a single T cell receptor (beta chain) sequence. CDR3 length: 14 residues. V was trimmed by 7 bases and J by 1 base, leaving 13 bases between them. Germline V gene data show CDR1 as ENHRY and CDR2 as SYGVKD. Profiling relied on immunoSEQ multiplex PCR, and the TCRdb table lists in-frame clones only, not all of them. The sample gives about 270,000 clones, over 75% of which show up once; about 8.2% is in the top ten. Everyone who took part was 18 to 89 years old, and they came from 20 to 25 US areas. This record belongs to a study of blood T cell repertoires in COVID-19. At the level of the study: There were acute and convalescent COVID-19 samples, and they came from the United States, Italy and Spain. In each case, the material was cDNA or gDNA derived from T cells, B-cell-depleted T cells, or PBMCs.

Sequenced: PBMCs or T cells enriched from blood (not recorded which). J is TRBJ1-1 and V is TRBV10-3; D possibly corresponds to TRBD1 (5 bases). This TCR came from a woman aged 45-60 years with acute COVID-19. CDR3 region: CAITERGGNTEAFF. Written as DNA, the CDR3 is TGTGCCATCACCGAACGGGGGGGGAACACTGAAGCTTTCTTT.